These 19 T cell receptor beta chains originate from one sample sequenced in a study of regulatory T cells. Amplification used 52 TRBV primers and 13 TRBJ primers. Profiled with immunoSEQ multiplex PCR; TCRdb holds only in-frame clones, not every one. Of 15,000 or so clones listed, more than 90% are singletons. Specimen: CD8+ T cells sorted from blood. The origin of the receptors is a person between 18 and 35 years old with CD3G deficiency.

In the case of this clone: One junction end does not reproduce the germline sequence, and a read error may be involved. J is TRBJ1-3 and V is TRBV10-3; no definite D call. The germline CDR1 and CDR2 sequences are ENHRY and SYGVKD. This CDR3 comprises 15 residues. CDR3 in DNA: TGTGCCATCAGGGAGTACGGTCTTACTGGAAACACCATATATTTT. Residues: CAIREYGLTGNTIYF.

The chain recombines TRBV27 with TRBJ2-3, with D maybe TRBD2 (5 bases). The CDR3 is made up of 13 amino acids. Germline V gene lookup returns CDR1 MNHEY and CDR2 SMNVEV (reference sequence). The V end lost 8 bases, the J end lost 2 bases, and 11 bases lay between the germline ends. This CDR3 is CASRGQNTDTQYF. CDR3 nucleotide sequence: TGTGCCAGCCGGGGTCAGAACACAGATACGCAGTATTTT.

The chain combines TRBV29-1 with TRBJ2-3, with a weak D call TRBD2 (6 bases). Germline V lookup: CDR1 SQVTM, CDR2 ANQGSEA. The V gene lost 4 bases and the J gene lost 6 bases, with 17 bases spanning the gap. The CDR3 has 14 residues. The CDR3 DNA is TGCAGCGTTGGGTCAGGAGGGTCCCTCGATACGCAGTATTTT. Its protein is CSVGSGGSLDTQYF.

This rearrangement joins TRBV28 to TRBJ2-1, with 11 bases that match TRBD2. CDR3 length equals 15 residues. Trimming cost V 6 bases and J 8 bases; bases outside gene matches: 9. Germline CDR1 and CDR2: MDHEN and SYDVKM. In nucleotides, the CDR3 is TGTGCCAGCAGGATTAGCGGGAGGGCCTTGGATGAGCAGTTCTTC. Translated: CASRISGRALDEQFF.

The chain is built from TRBV27 and TRBJ2-2; no clear D gene. V lost 6 bases to trimming and J lost 6 bases, with 11 bases between them. Germline V gene sequence: CDR1 MNHEY, CDR2 SMNVEV (reference sequence). This CDR3 comprises 13 residues. CDR3 residues: CASSPTLPGELFF. The CDR3, as DNA: TGTGCCAGCAGCCCGACACTCCCCGGGGAGCTGTTTTTT.

This clone was detected once. The V call is TRBV18, the J call TRBJ2-1; no definite D call. There are 11 residues in the CDR3. V lost 3 bases, J lost 12 bases, and 9 bases lay in between. In germline, CDR1 is KGHSH, CDR2 LQKENI. The CDR3 DNA is TGTGCCAGCTCACCCGATGAGAGGCAGTTCTTC. Amino acids: CASSPDERQFF.

V and J are TRBV11-2 and TRBJ1-4; 7 bases are a match to TRBD1. Germline V gene sequence: CDR1 SGHAT, CDR2 FQNNGV. CDR3 length: 16 amino acids. The V gene end was trimmed by 5 bases and the J gene end by 7 bases; junction bases not matched to a gene: 13. CDR3 sequence reads: CASSPDGTADGEKLFF. The DNA for the CDR3 is TGTGCCAGCAGCCCTGACGGGACAGCGGACGGTGAAAAACTGTTTTTT.

The rearrangement uses TRBV4-2 and TRBJ1-1; D unclear. Germline V gene lookup returns CDR1 LGHNA and CDR2 YNFKEQ. This CDR3 contains 16 residues. V was trimmed by 5 bases and J by 1 base, leaving 17 bases between them. The chain's CDR3 is CASSGLKVQRNTEAFF. The DNA for the CDR3 is TGTGCCAGCAGCGGACTTAAGGTGCAGAGGAACACTGAAGCTTTCTTT.

The chain is built from TRBV5-1 and TRBJ2-1; 7 bases align to TRBD1. The CDR3 loop spans 13 amino acids. In germline, CDR1 is SGHRS, CDR2 YFSETQ. After removal of 7 bases from V and 6 bases from J, the junction contained 7 bases not matched to a gene. CDR3 sequence: CASDRDSGNEQFF. In DNA form, the CDR3 reads TGCGCCAGCGACAGGGATTCAGGCAATGAGCAGTTCTTC.

The chain uses TRBV6-5 and TRBJ1-6, with D maybe TRBD1 (6 bases). Trimming shortened V by 0 bases and J by 8 bases, and 14 bases separated the two germline ends. Germline-derived CDR1 and CDR2 are MNHEY and SVGAGI. The CDR3 is 16 amino acids. CDR3 in DNA: TGTGCCAGCAGTTACTCCCCGTGGGGGCGTTATTCACCCCTCCACTTT. This encodes CASSYSPWGRYSPLHF.

This chain joins TRBV6-1 and TRBJ2-7, with 11 bases aligning to TRBD2. This CDR3 region has 15 residues. With 4 bases clipped from V and 0 bases from J, the junction kept 2 bases outside the gene matches. In germline, CDR1 is MNHNS, CDR2 SASEGT. The CDR3 DNA is TGTGCCAGCAGTGTCGGGACTAGCGGCTCCTACGAGCAGTACTTC. Protein: CASSVGTSGSYEQYF.

The chain uses TRBV5-1 and TRBJ1-2; no clear D. V lost 0 bases to trimming and J lost 0 bases, with 6 bases between them. The CDR3 runs to 14 residues. The germline V gene encodes CDR1 SGHRS and CDR2 YFSETQ. This CDR3 reads CASSLVSANYGYTF. The CDR3 region has the DNA TGCGCCAGCAGCTTGGTTAGCGCTAACTATGGCTACACCTTC. Full variable domain (remainder filled in from reference TRBV5-1 and TRBJ1-2): KAGVTQTPRYLIKTRGQQVTLSCSPISGHRSVSWYQQTPGQGLQFLFEYFSETQRNKGNFPGRFSGRQFSNSRSEMNVSTLELGDSALYLCASSLVSANYGYTFGSGTRLTVV.

The chain recombines TRBV27 with TRBJ2-7; D is ambiguous. With 6 bases removed from V and 6 bases from J, the gap between germline ends came to 15 bases. From germline, CDR1 is MNHEY and CDR2 SMNVEV (reference sequence). The CDR3 sequence is 13 residues long. The chain's CDR3 is CASRPPSIGEQYF. In nucleotides, the CDR3 is TGTGCCAGCAGGCCCCCGTCAATCGGCGAGCAGTACTTC.

The V call is TRBV10-2, the J call TRBJ1-3; D gene unclear. The CDR3 contains 15 residues. V shed 3 bases and J shed 0 bases, with 9 bases lying between them. Germline V lookup: CDR1 WSHSY, CDR2 SAAADI. CDR3 nucleotides: TGCGCCAGCAGTGACGGAGGTTTCTCTGGAAACACCATATATTTT. This gives the protein CASSDGGFSGNTIYF.

The chain employs TRBV5-1 and TRBJ1-1, with D possibly TRBD1 on 5 matching bases. Trimming pared 5 bases from V and 5 bases from J, leaving 13 bases between. Germline V gives CDR1 SGHRS, CDR2 YFSETQ. The length of the CDR3 is 13 residues. The CDR3 DNA follows: TGCGCCAGCAGGAGGGACGGCCCGACTGAAGCTTTCTTT. It codes for CASRRDGPTEAFF.

This clone was seen only a few times. V and J are TRBV7-6 and TRBJ1-4, with D hard to call. Trimming took 0 bases from V and 4 from J, leaving 9 bases between them. CDR3 length: 15 residues. The germline V gene encodes CDR1 SGHVS and CDR2 FNYEAQ. The CDR3 is CASSLAPGFNEKLFF. In DNA, the CDR3 is TGTGCCAGCAGCTTAGCGCCGGGGTTTAATGAAAAACTGTTTTTT.

The chain couples TRBV6-6 to TRBJ1-1; D uncertain. CDR1 is MNHNY, CDR2 SVGAGI, per germline (reference sequence). Trimming cost V 6 bases and J 7 bases, with 15 bases left between them. The CDR3 consists of 13 residues. CDR3 in DNA: TGTGCCAGCAGCCTCGGTAGGGCGCTTGAAGCTTTCTTT. Its translation is CASSLGRALEAFF.

The CDR3 bases are TGTGCCAGCAGTGATCCCGACAGGGGAGTCTATGGCTACACCTTC. It yields the protein CASSDPDRGVYGYTF. The rearrangement uses TRBV25-1 and TRBJ1-2; 8 bases map to TRBD1. The V and J ends lost 3 bases and 4 bases, in that order; junction bases with no gene match: 7. The CDR3 is 15 residues long. CDR1 is MGHDK and CDR2 is SYGVNS in the germline V gene.

The V gene is TRBV9, the J gene TRBJ1-2; 9 bases match TRBD1. The CDR3 is 14 amino acids. With 4 bases clipped from V and 8 bases from J, the junction kept 9 bases outside the gene matches. Germline CDR1 SGDLS, CDR2 YYNGEE. Here the CDR3 reads CASSPGDRVRGYTF. Here the CDR3 DNA reads TGTGCCAGCAGCCCAGGGGACAGGGTTCGGGGCTACACCTTC.